These T cell receptor beta chains were read from a single sample in a study of PD-L1 blockade in urothelial cancer. Generated by immunoSEQ multiplex PCR, the TCRdb table keeps only in-frame clones and is missing some. The sample shows fewer than 80,000 clones, roughly 79% of them seen only once. Sequencing used PBMCs, obtained around atezolizumab (anti-PD-L1) treatment. Every receptor here comes from a man in his 70s with urothelial cancer. Each CDR3 is given with its conserved first and last residue. The order of the fields is CDR3 protein, J gene, V gene.

CASYRSGGAFTDTQYF TRBJ2-3 TRBV7-9
CAWSRSGSYNEQFF TRBJ2-1 TRBV30
CASSERDSRNEKLFF TRBJ1-4 TRBV6-1
CASSNPGRTGSGTEAFF TRBJ1-1 TRBV28
CASGPRTSGRDNEQFF TRBJ2-1 TRBV7-8
CASSLARVKGDTQYF TRBJ2-3 TRBV5-1
CSVLSGRVATGELFF TRBJ2-2 TRBV29-1
CASSRTGSSYNEQFF TRBJ2-1 TRBV6-5
CASSISGRKETQYF TRBJ2-5 TRBV28
CASSFGTKFDEKLFF TRBJ1-4 TRBV13
CASSFRLAGSYEQYF TRBJ2-7 TRBV5-6
CASGTAGGKGYEQYF TRBJ2-7 TRBV6-1
CASSPEGQGYQPQHF TRBJ1-5 TRBV7-2
CASSLQGNTEAFF TRBJ1-1 TRBV2
CASSIGRYGYTF TRBJ1-2 TRBV19
CASTQSGPGGGYTF TRBJ1-2 TRBV6-5
CASGQGVRYEQYF TRBJ2-7 TRBV6-1
CAISAARVSGANVLTF TRBJ2-6 TRBV10-3
CASSESPVEPTDTQYF TRBJ2-3 TRBV6-1
CASSPGTRSEGYTF TRBJ1-2 TRBV5-4
CASSHPGQGAEYTGELFF TRBJ2-2 TRBV23-1
CASSLDGGSTDTQYF TRBJ2-3 TRBV7-2
CASSIGRQQETQYF TRBJ2-5 TRBV19
CASSGTSGPTGELFF TRBJ2-2 TRBV2
CASNHGLAPVGELFF TRBJ2-2 TRBV2
CASSYSGDFPEQFF TRBJ2-1 TRBV7-6
CASSYSFQNTGELFF TRBJ2-2 TRBV6-5
CASSGRVIEAFF TRBJ1-1 TRBV19
CAMELGQATDTQYF TRBJ2-3 TRBV30